The rows below give T cell receptor beta chains drawn from one sample of a study of T cell responses to AZD1222 COVID-19 vaccine. Profiling relied on immunoSEQ multiplex PCR, and the TCRdb table lists in-frame clones only, not all of them. The table lists 120,000 to 150,000 clones, less than 95% of them singletons. The sequences come from peripheral blood, collected on day 0 of AZD1222 vaccination. These receptors came from an adult in good health. Each CDR3 is given with its conserved first and last residue. D genes are given only for firm matches. The size entry is marked missing in some rows and otherwise reads once, few, many or a size class.

clone_size | d_call | j_call | cdr3_length | v_call | cdr3_nt | cdr3_aa
- | TRBD2 | TRBJ2-1 | 15 | TRBV5-1 | TGCGCCAGCAGCTTGAGTACGGGAGGGGGCAATGAGCAGTTCTTC | CASSLSTGGGNEQFF
- | - | TRBJ2-1 | 12 | TRBV19 | TGTGCCAGTAGTATAATTCCTTCTGAGCAGTTCTTC | CASSIIPSEQFF
- | - | TRBJ1-1 | 14 | TRBV7-2 | TGTGCCAGCAGCTACAGGAGGGCGTTCGATGAAGCTTTCTTT | CASSYRRAFDEAFF
- | TRBD1 | TRBJ1-2 | 18 | TRBV4-3 | TGCGCCAGCAGCCACCTAACCGGGACAGGGATCCGTGACTATGGCTACACCTTC | CASSHLTGTGIRDYGYTF
- | - | TRBJ1-2 | 14 | TRBV19 | TGTGCCAGTAGTCGGCCCGGACCTTCTTATGGCTACACCTTC | CASSRPGPSYGYTF
- | TRBD1 | TRBJ2-7 | 14 | TRBV27 | TGTGCCAGCACTTCAAATCGGGACAGGGTCGAGCAGTACTTC | CASTSNRDRVEQYF
few | - | TRBJ2-7 | 14 | TRBV18 | TGTGCCAGCTCAGAGGACAAACTAAGACGCGAGCAGTACTTC | CASSEDKLRREQYF
- | - | TRBJ2-2 | 13 | TRBV4-3 | TGCGCCAGCAGCCAAGATTACGACGGGGAGCTGTTTTTT | CASSQDYDGELFF
once | - | TRBJ1-2 | 14 | TRBV7-2 | TGTGCCAGCAGCCCCCGGTGGGCCAGCTATGGCTACACCTTC | CASSPRWASYGYTF
- | - | TRBJ2-5 | 13 | TRBV5-6 | TGTGCCGGCTCCCAACGGGGCCGGGAGACCCAGTACTTC | CAGSQRGRETQYF
- | - | TRBJ2-1 | 14 | TRBV28 | TGTGCCAGCACGACGCCCGTACACTACAATGAGCAGTTCTTC | CASTTPVHYNEQFF
- | TRBD1 | TRBJ1-6 | 15 | TRBV7-2 | TGTGCCAGCAGCCTAGGGACAGGGGAGAGGTCACCCCTCCACTTT | CASSLGTGERSPLHF
few | - | TRBJ2-7 | 12 | TRBV7-9 | TGTGCCAGCAGTCACCCCTGGGGGGAGCAGTACTTC | CASSHPWGEQYF
once | TRBD1 | TRBJ2-1 | 16 | TRBV12-5 | TGTGCTAGTGGTTTGGTAGGGACAGGGCCTGACAATGAGCAGTTCTTC | CASGLVGTGPDNEQFF
- | TRBD2 | TRBJ2-1 | 15 | TRBV10-2 | TGCGCCAGCAGTTCAACTAGCGGGCTTTACAATGAGCAGTTCTTC | CASSSTSGLYNEQFF
- | TRBD2 | TRBJ2-2 | 13 | TRBV28 | TGTGCCAGCAGCCCGGGGGGGACCGGGGAGCTGTTTTTT | CASSPGGTGELFF
- | - | TRBJ2-5 | 13 | TRBV4-1 | TGCGCCAGCAGCCAAGGAAGGTCAGAGACCCAGTACTTC | CASSQGRSETQYF
many | - | TRBJ2-1 | 12 | TRBV7-9 | TGTGCCAACGCCGGTAGCGCCAATGAGCAGTTCTTC | CANAGSANEQFF
once | - | TRBJ2-6 | 16 | TRBV6-2/TRBV6-3 | TGTGCCAGCAGTTACTCGCTTGGGTCTGGGGCCAACGTCCTGACTTTC | CASSYSLGSGANVLTF
- | - | TRBJ1-3 | 17 | TRBV7-6 | TGTGCCAGCAGCTTATTTGGATTTAAGGACTCTGGAAACACCATATATTTT | CASSLFGFKDSGNTIYF
- | - | TRBJ2-1 | 15 | TRBV9 | TGTGCCAGCAGCGTAGCGGGGGCGCCGGGGAATGAGCAGTTCTTC | CASSVAGAPGNEQFF
- | - | TRBJ2-7 | 12 | TRBV5-1 | TGCGCCAGCAGCTCAACCTGGGACGAGCAGTACTTC | CASSSTWDEQYF
- | - | TRBJ1-2 | 15 | TRBV5-1 | TGCGCCAGCAGCTTGGCGCCGGACACATACAATGGCTACACCTTC | CASSLAPDTYNGYTF
- | TRBD2 | TRBJ2-7 | 16 | TRBV5-1 | TGCGCCAGCAGCTTCGGACTAGCGGGTCTCTCCTACGAGCAGTACTTC | CASSFGLAGLSYEQYF
once | - | TRBJ2-1 | 15 | TRBV5-1 | TGCGCCAGCAGCTTGGATCTAGCGAGCTACAATGAGCAGTTCTTC | CASSLDLASYNEQFF
- | - | TRBJ2-7 | 14 | TRBV19 | TGTGCCAGTAGTATGACCTATGAGGGCGGCGAGCAGTACTTC | CASSMTYEGGEQYF
- | TRBD1 | TRBJ1-1 | 14 | TRBV6-5 | TGTGCCAGCAGTTTCGGGACAGCCTATACTGAAGCTTTCTTT | CASSFGTAYTEAFF
- | - | TRBJ2-3 | 15 | TRBV24-1 | TGTGCCACCAGCGAACAGGGGACTAGCACAGATACGCAGTATTTT | CATSEQGTSTDTQYF
- | TRBD1 | TRBJ2-5 | 15 | TRBV11-3 | TGTGCCAGCAGCCATGGGACAGGGACGTTGGAGACCCAGTACTTC | CASSHGTGTLETQYF
- | TRBD1 | TRBJ1-6 | 15 | TRBV6-6 | TGTGCCAGCAGTTACTCGGGACAGGCTAATTCACCCCTCCACTTT | CASSYSGQANSPLHF
- | - | TRBJ1-3 | 14 | TRBV5-1 | TGCGCCAGCAGCTTGGACGGCTCTGGAAACACCATATATTTT | CASSLDGSGNTIYF
- | - | TRBJ1-5 | 15 | TRBV21-1 | TGTGCCAGCCGAACAGGGGGTTCGGGCAATCAGCCCCAGCATTTT | CASRTGGSGNQPQHF
- | TRBD2 | TRBJ2-1 | 16 | TRBV3-1/TRBV3-2 | TGTGCCAGCAGTACAACTAGCGGGAGCTCCTACAATGAGCAGTTCTTC | CASSTTSGSSYNEQFF
- | - | TRBJ1-6 | 14 | TRBV28 | TGTGCCAGCACCCCCTACTCCTATAATTCACCCCTCCACTTT | CASTPYSYNSPLHF
- | - | TRBJ1-3 | 13 | TRBV30 | TGTGCCTGGATCCCGGACAGTGGAAACACCATATATTTT | CAWIPDSGNTIYF
- | - | TRBJ2-6 | 16 | TRBV10-3 | TGTGCCATCAAAGGCGACCACTCGACTGGGGCCAACGTCCTGACTTTC | CAIKGDHSTGANVLTF
- | - | TRBJ1-5 | 14 | TRBV19 | TGTGCCAGTAGTATATGGGGTTTCAATCAGCCCCAGCATTTT | CASSIWGFNQPQHF
- | - | TRBJ2-1 | 16 | TRBV19 | TGTGCCAGTAGTCCCCGGGGGTTGGCGGGGGCCCTAGTGCAGTTCTTC | CASSPRGLAGALVQFF
few | TRBD1 | TRBJ2-2 | 14 | TRBV2 | TGTGCCAGCAGCCAAGGGACAGTTACCGGGGAGCTGTTTTTT | CASSQGTVTGELFF
- | - | TRBJ1-1 | 15 | TRBV7-2 | TGTGCCAGCAGCCAATCCGGGACGCCGAACACTGAAGCTTTCTTT | CASSQSGTPNTEAFF
- | - | TRBJ2-7 | 11 | TRBV30 | TGTGCCTGGTTTGACCGCCGCGGGCAGTACTTC | CAWFDRRGQYF
- | TRBD2 | TRBJ2-7 | 16 | TRBV27 | TGTGCCAGCAGGCTGGGACTAGCGGGAGGAACCTACGAGCAGTACTTC | CASRLGLAGGTYEQYF
- | - | TRBJ2-3 | 14 | TRBV7-6 | TGTGCCAGCAGCTTACTGGCCAATGGAGATACGCAGTATTTT | CASSLLANGDTQYF
- | - | TRBJ2-2 | 15 | TRBV9 | TGTGCCAGCAGCTCCCTCGGGGGGAACACCGGGGAGCTGTTTTTT | CASSSLGGNTGELFF